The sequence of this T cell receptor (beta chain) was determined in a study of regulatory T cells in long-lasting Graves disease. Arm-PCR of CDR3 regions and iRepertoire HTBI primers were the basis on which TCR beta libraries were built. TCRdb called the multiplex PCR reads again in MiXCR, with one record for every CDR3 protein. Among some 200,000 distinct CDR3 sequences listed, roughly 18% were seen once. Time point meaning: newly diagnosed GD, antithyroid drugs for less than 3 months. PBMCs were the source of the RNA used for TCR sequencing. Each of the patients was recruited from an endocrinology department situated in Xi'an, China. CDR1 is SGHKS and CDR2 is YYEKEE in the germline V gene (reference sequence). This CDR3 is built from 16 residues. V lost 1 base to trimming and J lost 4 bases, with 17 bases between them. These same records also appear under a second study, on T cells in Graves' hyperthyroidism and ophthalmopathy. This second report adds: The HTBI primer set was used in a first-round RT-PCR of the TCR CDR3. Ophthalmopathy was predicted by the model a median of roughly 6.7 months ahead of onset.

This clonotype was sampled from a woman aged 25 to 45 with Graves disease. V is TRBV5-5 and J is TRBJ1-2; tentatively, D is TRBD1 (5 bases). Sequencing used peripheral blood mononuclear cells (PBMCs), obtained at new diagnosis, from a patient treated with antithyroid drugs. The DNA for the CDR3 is TGTGCCAGCAGCTTGAGCGGCAGGGACCGGGTCTATGGCTACACCTTC. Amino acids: CASSLSGRDRVYGYTF.